This T cell receptor beta chain derives from a study of blood T cells in healthy people across ages. The study's findings and limits: The study regarded diversity estimates from one million T cells as underestimates. While age rose, TCR beta diversity per million T cells dropped in a roughly linear way.

This CDR3 contains 16 residues. Germline CDR1 and CDR2: SEHNR and FQNEAQ (reference sequence). The junction had 11 bases not matched to a gene; V was cut back by 6 bases and J by 5 bases. This clonotype was seen a handful of times. Its antigen is not identified. A second about 7 to 11 cycle PCR used barcoded and J-beta primers. MiXCR, applied by TCRdb to the 5' RACE reads, yields one record per CDR3 protein. The sample records about 680,000 distinct CDR3 sequences, around 48% being singletons. The sequence was obtained from a woman in her sixties in good health. The sample comprised blood. This chain connects TRBV7-9 to TRBJ2-1, with 9 bases that match TRBD2. The CDR3 DNA follows: TGTGCCAGCAGACATAGGGGCGGGAGGGATAACAATGAGCAGTTCTTC. Residues: CASRHRGGRDNNEQFF.